Listed below are T cell receptor beta chains from one sample, sequenced in a study of control samples from healthy donors and cancer patients. Assay used: immunoSEQ multiplex PCR; TCRdb lists only in-frame clones, some missing. The table shows roughly 450,000 clones, with 80% to 95% occurring only once. Sequencing used PBMCs. The receptors stem from a man between 40 and 49 years old with head and neck cancer. The CDR3 runs from the conserved cysteine through the conserved F or W. Fields, in order: CDR3 length, J gene, D gene, V gene, clone size, CDR3 DNA, CDR3 protein. D genes are given only for firm matches. Some rows have no size entry. The others give once, few or many, or a class for an expanded clone.

12,TRBJ1-2,.,TRBV28,.,TGTGCCAGCGCAGGGCTTAACTATGGCTACACCTTC,CASAGLNYGYTF
18,TRBJ1-4,.,TRBV6-6,.,TGTGCCAGCAGTCTTCTGCTCTCCGGGGTCAGGGGTCGGGAAAAACTGTTTTTT,CASSLLLSGVRGREKLFF
13,TRBJ2-7,.,TRBV2,.,TGTGCGTTTAGGGACTCAAGTTCCTACGAGCAGTACTTC,CAFRDSSSYEQYF
14,TRBJ2-3,.,TRBV4-3,.,TGCGCCAGCAGCCAAGGTAGTGCTGCAGATACGCAGTATTTT,CASSQGSAADTQYF
13,TRBJ1-5,.,TRBV7-2,.,TGTGCCTGGCAGGGTGGAAGCAATCAGCCCCAGCATTTT,CAWQGGSNQPQHF
15,TRBJ2-2,.,TRBV9,.,TGTGCCAGCAGCGTAGTAGCGGCGAACACCGGGGAGCTGTTTTTT,CASSVVAANTGELFF
14,TRBJ1-1,.,TRBV19,once,TGTGCCAGTAGTATAGCGTCCAGGGGCACTGAAGCTTTCTTT,CASSIASRGTEAFF
14,TRBJ2-7,TRBD1,TRBV2,.,TGTGCCAGCGCGACAGGGAGAAACGTCTACGAGCAGTACTTC,CASATGRNVYEQYF
16,TRBJ1-4,TRBD1,TRBV5-1,.,TGCGCCAGCAGCTTGGGTCAGGGGGCAACTAATGAAAAACTGTTTTTT,CASSLGQGATNEKLFF
16,TRBJ1-4,.,TRBV28,once,TGTGCCAGCAGTTTAGGGACGATGGCAACTAATGAAAAACTGTTTTTT,CASSLGTMATNEKLFF
15,TRBJ1-2,TRBD1,TRBV9,.,TGTGCCAGCAGCGACCGACAGGGGACCGGCTATGGCTACACCTTC,CASSDRQGTGYGYTF
14,TRBJ2-3,TRBD2,TRBV7-3,.,TGTGCCAGCAGCTTACGAGCGGGAGCGGATACGCAGTATTTT,CASSLRAGADTQYF
12,TRBJ2-7,.,TRBV7-9,.,TGTGCCAGCAGCTTGGGGGACTACGAGCAGTACTTC,CASSLGDYEQYF
14,TRBJ2-1,.,TRBV10-2,.,TGCGCCACCCAAACCGGGACTTCCTACAATGAGCAGTTCTTC,CATQTGTSYNEQFF